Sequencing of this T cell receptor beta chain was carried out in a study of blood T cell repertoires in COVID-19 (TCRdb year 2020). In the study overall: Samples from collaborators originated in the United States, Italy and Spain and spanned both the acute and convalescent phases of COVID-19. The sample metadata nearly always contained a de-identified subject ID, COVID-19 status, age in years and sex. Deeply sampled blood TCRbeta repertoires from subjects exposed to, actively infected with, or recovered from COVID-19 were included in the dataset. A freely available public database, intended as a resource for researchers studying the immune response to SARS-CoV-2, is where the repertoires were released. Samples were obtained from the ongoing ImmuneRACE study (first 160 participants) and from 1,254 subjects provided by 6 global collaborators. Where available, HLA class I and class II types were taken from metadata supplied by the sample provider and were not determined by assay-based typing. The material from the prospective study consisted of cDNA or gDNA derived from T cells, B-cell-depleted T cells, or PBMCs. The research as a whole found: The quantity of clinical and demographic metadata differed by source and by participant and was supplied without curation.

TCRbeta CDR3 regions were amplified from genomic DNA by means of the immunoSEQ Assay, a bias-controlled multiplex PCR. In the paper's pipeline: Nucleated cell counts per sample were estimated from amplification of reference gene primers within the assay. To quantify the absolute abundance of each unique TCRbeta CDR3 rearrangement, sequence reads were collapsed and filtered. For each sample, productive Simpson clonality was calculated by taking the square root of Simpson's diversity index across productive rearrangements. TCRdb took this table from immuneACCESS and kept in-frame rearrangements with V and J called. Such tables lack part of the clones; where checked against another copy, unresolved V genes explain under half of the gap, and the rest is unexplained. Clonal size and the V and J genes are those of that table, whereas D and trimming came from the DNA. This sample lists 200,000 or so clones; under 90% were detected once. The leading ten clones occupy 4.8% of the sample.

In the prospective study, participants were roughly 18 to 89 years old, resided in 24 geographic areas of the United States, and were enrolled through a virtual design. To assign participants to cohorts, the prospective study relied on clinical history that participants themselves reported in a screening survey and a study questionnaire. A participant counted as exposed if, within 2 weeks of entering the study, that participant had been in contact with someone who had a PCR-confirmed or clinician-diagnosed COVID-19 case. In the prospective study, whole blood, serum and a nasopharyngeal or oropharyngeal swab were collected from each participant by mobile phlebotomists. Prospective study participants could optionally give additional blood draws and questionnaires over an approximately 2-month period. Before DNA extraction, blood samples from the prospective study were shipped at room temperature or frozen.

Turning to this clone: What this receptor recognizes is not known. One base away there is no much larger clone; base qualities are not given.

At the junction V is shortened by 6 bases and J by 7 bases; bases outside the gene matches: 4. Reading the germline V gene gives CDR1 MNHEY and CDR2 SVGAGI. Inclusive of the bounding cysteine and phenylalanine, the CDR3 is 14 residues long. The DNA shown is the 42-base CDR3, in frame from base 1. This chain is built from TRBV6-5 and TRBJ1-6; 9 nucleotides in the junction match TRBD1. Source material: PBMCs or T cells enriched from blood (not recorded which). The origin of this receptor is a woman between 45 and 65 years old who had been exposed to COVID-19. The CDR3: CASRATGGNSPLHF. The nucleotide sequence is TGTGCCAGCAGGGCGACAGGGGGGAATTCACCCCTCCACTTT.